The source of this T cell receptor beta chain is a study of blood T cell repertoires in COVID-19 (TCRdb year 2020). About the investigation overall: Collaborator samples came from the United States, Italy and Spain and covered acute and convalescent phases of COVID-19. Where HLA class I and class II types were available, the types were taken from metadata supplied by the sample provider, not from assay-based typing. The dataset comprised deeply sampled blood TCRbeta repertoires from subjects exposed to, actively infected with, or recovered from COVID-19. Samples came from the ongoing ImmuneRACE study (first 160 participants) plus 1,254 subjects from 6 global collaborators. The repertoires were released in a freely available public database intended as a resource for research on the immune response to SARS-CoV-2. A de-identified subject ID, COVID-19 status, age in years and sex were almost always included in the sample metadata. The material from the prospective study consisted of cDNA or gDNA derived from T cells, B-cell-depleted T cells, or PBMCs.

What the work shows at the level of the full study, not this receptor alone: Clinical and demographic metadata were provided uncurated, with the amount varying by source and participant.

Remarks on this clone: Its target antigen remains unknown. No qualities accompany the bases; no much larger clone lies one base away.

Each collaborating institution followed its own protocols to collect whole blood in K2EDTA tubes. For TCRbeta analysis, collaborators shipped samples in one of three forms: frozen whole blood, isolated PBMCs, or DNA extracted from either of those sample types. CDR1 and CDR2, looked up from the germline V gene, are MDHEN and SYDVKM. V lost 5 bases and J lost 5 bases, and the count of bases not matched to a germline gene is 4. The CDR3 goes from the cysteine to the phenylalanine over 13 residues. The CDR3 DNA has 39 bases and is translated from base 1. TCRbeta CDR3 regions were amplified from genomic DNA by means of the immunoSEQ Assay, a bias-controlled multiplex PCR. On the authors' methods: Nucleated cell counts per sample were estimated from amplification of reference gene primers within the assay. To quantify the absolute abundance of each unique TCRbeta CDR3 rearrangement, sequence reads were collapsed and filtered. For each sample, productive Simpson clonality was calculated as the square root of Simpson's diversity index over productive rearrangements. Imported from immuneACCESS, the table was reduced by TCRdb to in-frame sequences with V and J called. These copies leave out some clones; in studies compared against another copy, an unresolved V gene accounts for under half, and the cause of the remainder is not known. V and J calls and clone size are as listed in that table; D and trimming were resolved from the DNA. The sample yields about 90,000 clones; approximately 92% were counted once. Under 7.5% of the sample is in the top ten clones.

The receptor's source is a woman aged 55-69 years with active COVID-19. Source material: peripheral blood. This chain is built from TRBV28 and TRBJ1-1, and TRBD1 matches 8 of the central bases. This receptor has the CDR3 CASSPGQATEAFF. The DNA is TGTGCCAGCAGTCCGGGACAGGCAACTGAAGCTTTCTTT. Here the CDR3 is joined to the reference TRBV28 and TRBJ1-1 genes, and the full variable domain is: DVKVTQSSRYLVKRTGEKVFLECVQDMDHENMFWYRQDPGLGLRLIYFSYDVKMKEKGDIPEGYSVSREKKERFSLILESASTNQTSMYLCASSPGQATEAFFGQGTRLTVV.